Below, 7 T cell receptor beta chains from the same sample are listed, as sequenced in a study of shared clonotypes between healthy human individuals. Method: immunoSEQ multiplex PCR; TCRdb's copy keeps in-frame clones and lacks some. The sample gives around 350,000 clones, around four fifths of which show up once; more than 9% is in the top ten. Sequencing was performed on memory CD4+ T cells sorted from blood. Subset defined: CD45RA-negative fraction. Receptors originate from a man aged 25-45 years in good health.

In DNA, the CDR3 is TGTGCCAGCAGTTCCCAGGGGGTTGCGTTCACCGGGGAGCTGTTTTTT. Amino acid sequence: CASSSQGVAFTGELFF. The chain is built from TRBV27 and TRBJ2-2; 7 bases are shared with TRBD1. The CDR3 runs to 16 residues. Germline V gives CDR1 MNHEY, CDR2 SMNVEV (reference sequence). After removal of 4 bases from V and 4 bases from J, the junction contained 9 bases not matched to a gene.

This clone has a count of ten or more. The CDR3 protein is CASGPSDEQYF. The CDR3 coding sequence is TGTGCCAGCGGGCCCTCTGACGAGCAGTACTTC. The rearrangement links TRBV7-2 to TRBJ2-7; D call uncertain. CDR1 is SGHTA, CDR2 FQGNSA, per germline. V was clipped by 8 bases and J by 5 bases, with 10 bases between them. The CDR3 has 11 amino acids.

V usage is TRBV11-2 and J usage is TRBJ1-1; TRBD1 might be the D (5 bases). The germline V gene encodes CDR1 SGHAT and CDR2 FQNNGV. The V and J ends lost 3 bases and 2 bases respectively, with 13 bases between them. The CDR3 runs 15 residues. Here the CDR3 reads CASSFQRGVNTEAFF. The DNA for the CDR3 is TGTGCCAGCAGCTTCCAGCGAGGGGTAAACACTGAAGCTTTCTTT.

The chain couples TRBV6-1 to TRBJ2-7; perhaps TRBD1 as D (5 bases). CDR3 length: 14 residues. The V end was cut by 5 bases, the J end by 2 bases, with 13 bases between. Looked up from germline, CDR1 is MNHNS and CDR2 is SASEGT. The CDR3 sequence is CASSTKQGTYEQYF. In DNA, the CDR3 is TGTGCCAGCAGTACAAAGCAGGGAACCTACGAGCAGTACTTC.

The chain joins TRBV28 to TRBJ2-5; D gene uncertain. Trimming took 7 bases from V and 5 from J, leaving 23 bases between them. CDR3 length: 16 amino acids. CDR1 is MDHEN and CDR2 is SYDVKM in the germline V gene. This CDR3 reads CASTQPSRRPKETQYF. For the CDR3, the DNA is TGTGCCAGCACCCAACCCTCCAGAAGGCCTAAGGAGACCCAGTACTTC.

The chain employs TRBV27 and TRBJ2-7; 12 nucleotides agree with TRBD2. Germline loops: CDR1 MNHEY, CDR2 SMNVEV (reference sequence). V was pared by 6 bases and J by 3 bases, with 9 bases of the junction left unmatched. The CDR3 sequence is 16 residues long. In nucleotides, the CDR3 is TGTGCCAGCAGGGTAGATTCGGGACTAGCGGGCTACGAGCAGTACTTC. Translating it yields CASRVDSGLAGYEQYF.

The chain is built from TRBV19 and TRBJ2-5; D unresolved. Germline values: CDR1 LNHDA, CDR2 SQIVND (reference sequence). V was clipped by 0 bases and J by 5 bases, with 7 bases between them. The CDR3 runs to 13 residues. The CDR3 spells CASSIDWWETQYF. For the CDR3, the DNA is TGTGCCAGTAGTATAGATTGGTGGGAGACCCAGTACTTC.